This T cell receptor (beta chain) came from a study of Graves' ophthalmopathy and Graves' hyperthyroidism (dated by TCRdb to the late 2010s). For the study in its entirety: Peripheral blood was collected at initial diagnosis, prior to any treatment. The study used TCR beta repertoire signatures to distinguish Graves' ophthalmopathy from Graves' hyperthyroidism and to predict progression to ophthalmopathy. An independent validation cohort was composed of some 19 hyperthyroidism patients and approximately 15 patients who later progressed from hyperthyroidism to ophthalmopathy. A discovery set of 95 to 100 patients (under 45 ophthalmopathy, around 57 stable hyperthyroidism) was enrolled to explore V-J signatures distinguishing ophthalmopathy from hyperthyroidism. In total, 135 blood samples were TCR-sequenced: approximately 42 ophthalmopathy, some 75 hyperthyroidism and approximately 17 hyperthyroidism-to-ophthalmopathy patients. In roughly 6 hyperthyroidism patients, T-cell repertoires of thyroid tissue and blood were compared. The approximately 95 discovery patients were divided at random into training and test sets in a 7:3 ratio. After sampling, hyperthyroidism patients received methimazole starting at 30 mg daily, and ophthalmopathy patients received high-dose intravenous methylprednisolone. Broader findings and caveats from the paper: No statistical method was used to set the sample size in advance, and the investigators knew which group each participant was assigned to. In validation, the model predicted ophthalmopathy progression with more than 70% sensitivity and about 73% specificity; roughly eleven predicted patients were CT-confirmed with GO in a median of roughly 6.8 months. In cross-validation, the 13-signature model distinguished ophthalmopathy from stable hyperthyroidism with around 90% sensitivity and 81% to 82% specificity, while in the test set the corresponding values were about 79% and 69%. Among expanded thyroid clonotypes with frequency above 0.001, most also showed up in blood, which suggests that blood repertoires may reflect the thyroid immune response.

Patients with ophthalmopathy had moderately to severely active disease, with a Clinical Activity Score of 3 or more, a NOSPECS grade of 4 or more, and a disease duration of less than 3 months. Anyone with other autoimmune diseases, uncontrolled infections, pregnancy or lactation was excluded from the study. Clinical symptoms, serum thyroxine, TRAb, thyroid ultrasound and orbital computed tomography were used for diagnosis. PBMCs were isolated from 7.5 to 10 ml of fresh peripheral blood by Ficoll-Paque density gradient centrifugation. Trizol reagent was used to extract the total RNA, and its quality was then checked on an Agilent 2100 Bioanalyzer. Its CDR3 holds 14 amino acids, cysteine through phenylalanine. Of all the DNA, just the CDR3 is kept, 42 bases in frame from base 1. V drops 4 bases and J drops 4 bases, leaving 13 bases in between. This clonotype was seen repeatedly, ten times or more. What antigen it recognizes has not been identified. Base qualities are not recorded, but no much larger clone differs from it by a single base.

For repertoire sequencing, the TCR beta CDR3 regions were amplified from RNA transcripts. The first round was an RT-PCR using HTBI primers with the Qiagen OneStep RT-PCR kit, and this first round was followed by a second-round multiplex PCR, then size selection and purification. Sequencing of the libraries was carried out on an Illumina HiSeq2000 in paired-end mode with 100 bp reads. For the original study's pipeline: SOAPnuke was used for read processing, and reads with adapters, uncalled bases, a mean Phred below 15, or no exact constant-primer or identifier match were discarded. High-quality paired reads were merged with COPE v1.2.5. Unique nucleotide sequences were defined as clonotypes and aligned to IMGT TRB V, D and J references using MiTCR v1.1. The analysis was limited to V-J combinations with a frequency above 0.0001, which together covered more than 98% of repertoires. For each V-J combination, a TCR clonal expansion and chaos score was defined as the ratio of F50 clonal expansion to chaos observed in the TCRdist matrix. Welch's t-statistics and random forest were used to reduce features to about a dozen V-J combinations, which were fed into a naive Bayes classifier. The Morisita-Horn index was used to measure how similar the thyroid and blood repertoires were. In-frame beta chains were kept once TCRdb had trimmed the public reads at Q25 with fastp and called clones with MiXCR. Under each unique CDR3 protein, matching rows form one entry showing the most common genes and DNA. These V and J calls rely on TCRdb rather than the paper's analysis. The sample includes approximately 500,000 distinct CDR3 sequences, with approximately 15% observed a single time. The top ten constitute around 9.8% of the sample.

The sample was blood. The chain links TRBV12-3 or TRBV12-4 with TRBJ1-1, with a tentative D gene TRBD1 over 5 matching bases. The TCR comes from a woman younger than 45 with Graves' ophthalmopathy. Donor details come from another sample of the same person, matched by shared clones. The encoded CDR3 is CASSYGTLGTEAFF. The DNA sequence reads TGTGCCAGCAGTTACGGGACTCTTGGCACTGAAGCTTTCTTT.